This TCR beta chain was sequenced in a study of T cell changes during pregnancy in multiple sclerosis. TCRdb keeps only in-frame clones here, not all; method: immunoSEQ multiplex PCR. The sample lists approximately 50,000 clones, 85% to 95% occurring once. V lost 9 bases to trimming and J lost 2 bases, with 13 bases between them. The germline CDR1 and CDR2 sequences are WSHSY and SAAADI. The CDR3 consists of 13 residues. This clone occurred a few times. This specimen consisted of CD4+ T cells from peripheral blood mononuclear cells, obtained in the third trimester of pregnancy. The clonotype was recovered from a female donor with multiple sclerosis, enrolled in a pregnancy study. The chain couples TRBV10-2 to TRBJ1-1, with TRBD1 as a possible D gene (5 bases). In nucleotides, the CDR3 is TGCGCCAGTCTCGACAGACTTAACACTGAAGCTTTCTTT. It encodes CASLDRLNTEAFF.